This T cell receptor beta chain is from a study of cytomegalovirus exposure and HLA in healthy donors. Study observations and caveats: Cytomegalovirus status was reportedly diagnosed by the classifier with high specificity and sensitivity. In the 95 to 150 validation repertoires, a later analysis found that first-cohort TCR clusters tended to co-occur. Among TCR sequences, most were rare, though some public TCRs appeared in many donors.

Between the trimmed V and J ends, which lost 6 bases and 11 bases, there was a span of 17 bases. This CDR3 contains 12 residues. Germline V CDR1 and CDR2: MNHNS, SASEGT. Details on this clone: What it binds is not known.

Separation from the roughly 600-subject first cohort characterized the roughly 130-subject validation cohort, to which the donors belonged. The table came from immunoSEQ multiplex PCR; TCRdb's copy has only in-frame clones and leaves some out. The table has about 180,000 clones, 86% seen once; the top ten hold roughly 2.7%. The chain employs TRBV6-1 and TRBJ2-7; a weak D match, TRBD2 (5 bases). The TCR sequence derives from a man aged 18 to 29 in good health and CMV-seropositive. Material for sequencing was PBMCs. The CDR3 here is CASSAGGRVKYF. As DNA, the CDR3 is TGTGCCAGCAGCGCAGGTGGGAGAGTCAAGTACTTC.